A single sample is the source of the 25 T cell receptor beta chains below, sequenced in a study of blood T cell repertoires in COVID-19. The assay was immunoSEQ multiplex PCR, and TCRdb's table has in-frame clones only and misses some. The sample includes 200,000 or so clones, approximately 87% seen only once; the top ten take about 20%. The sequencing input was peripheral blood. The source of these receptors is a person aged 70 to 85 with COVID-19, enrolled during active disease.

The J gene is TRBJ1-5, the V gene TRBV3-1 (or the pseudogene TRBV3-2); D call uncertain. The CDR3 is made up of 13 amino acids. V shed 0 bases and J shed 5 bases, with 5 bases lying between them. Germline loops: CDR1 LGHDT, CDR2 YNNKEL (reference sequence). CDR3 nucleotides: TGTGCCAGCAGCCAAGAGCGCCATCAGCCCCAGCATTTT. This sequence encodes CASSQERHQPQHF.

The V and J genes are TRBV5-1 and TRBJ2-2, with 8 bases lining up with TRBD2. V shed 0 bases and J 6 bases; nucleotides not matched to a gene: 4. Germline-derived CDR1 and CDR2 are SGHRS and YFSETQ. This CDR3 contains 15 residues. This CDR3 reads CASSLVPGGSGELFF. The CDR3 coding sequence is TGCGCCAGCAGCTTGGTTCCGGGAGGGTCCGGGGAGCTGTTTTTT.

The V and J genes are TRBV7-2 and TRBJ1-1; 7 bases are a match to TRBD1. J gave up 6 bases and V 3 bases, and 4 bases lay outside the gene matches. The CDR3 runs to 13 residues. The germline V gene encodes CDR1 SGHTA and CDR2 FQGNSA. The DNA for the CDR3 is TGTGCCAGCAGCTTTACTCAGGGGGCTGAAGCTTTCTTT. Its translation: CASSFTQGAEAFF.

This clone was seen just once. This chain joins TRBV19 and TRBJ1-2; possible D gene TRBD1, 5 bases. This CDR3 region has 16 residues. Germline V CDR1 and CDR2: LNHDA, SQIVND (reference sequence). Trimming took off 3 bases at V and 4 bases at J, with 18 bases between the two ends. The CDR3 region has the DNA TGTGCCAGTAGTATCCCCAGGGCCACACTCGGCTATGGCTACACCTTC. It yields the protein CASSIPRATLGYGYTF.

V usage is TRBV18 and J usage is TRBJ1-1, with a weak D call TRBD1 (6 bases). Germline CDR1 KGHSH, CDR2 LQKENI. This CDR3 has 15 amino acids. V dropped 6 bases and J dropped 1 base, with 15 bases sitting between them. The CDR3 region is CASSSTGIGNTEAFF. In DNA form, the CDR3 reads TGTGCCAGCTCCTCAACAGGGATTGGGAACACTGAAGCTTTCTTT.

The rearrangement uses TRBV6-2 or TRBV6-3 and TRBJ1-3; D remains ambiguous. CDR1 and CDR2 (germline): MNHEY, SVGEGT. The length of the CDR3 is 17 residues. V lost 5 bases to trimming and J lost 0 bases, with 17 bases between them. CDR3 sequence: CASSKGSVPDSGNTIYF. The CDR3 DNA reads TGTGCCAGCAGTAAGGGTAGCGTTCCTGACTCTGGAAACACCATATATTTT.

The V call is TRBV5-4, the J call TRBJ2-3; TRBD1 matches at 7 bases. The V gene end was trimmed by 4 bases and the J gene end by 2 bases; junction bases not matched to a gene: 10. The CDR3 runs 16 residues. Looked up from germline, CDR1 is SGHNT and CDR2 is YYREEE (reference sequence). The CDR3 is CASSQPGQLTTDTQYF. As DNA, the CDR3 is TGTGCCAGCAGCCAACCGGGACAGCTCACCACAGATACGCAGTATTTT.

The V call is TRBV19, the J call TRBJ2-2; 11 positions agree with TRBD2. Germline V gene lookup returns CDR1 LNHDA and CDR2 SQIVND (reference sequence). CDR3 length: 16 amino acids. The V and J ends lost 1 base and 10 bases, in that order; junction bases with no gene match: 8. The CDR3 region is CASSIGRLAGIVELFF. The CDR3 nucleotides are TGTGCCAGTAGTATAGGGCGACTAGCGGGAATCGTGGAGCTGTTTTTT.

The chain couples TRBV5-4 to TRBJ2-7, with D possibly matching TRBD2 (5 bases). The length of the CDR3 is 13 residues. V lost 4 bases and J lost 5, with 13 bases in between. Germline CDR1 and CDR2: SGHNT and YYREEE (reference sequence). The CDR3 bases are TGTGCCAGCAGCCCTGCGGGCAGCCACGAGCAGTACTTC. This codes for CASSPAGSHEQYF.

The chain joins TRBV29-1 to TRBJ2-5; 9 bases are a match to TRBD1. CDR1 is SQVTM and CDR2 is ANQGSEA in the germline V gene. Unmatched junction bases numbered 13, after V lost 3 bases and J lost 5 bases. The CDR3 is 16 amino acids. The CDR3 DNA follows: TGCAGCGTTGACCGGGGAGGACAGGGGATAGGGGAGACCCAGTACTTC. This translates into CSVDRGGQGIGETQYF.

This clone came up once. CDR3 sequence (DNA): TGTGCCAGCAGCCAAGTTGGGGCGAGAGGCGACGAGCAGTACTTC. Its protein product is CASSQVGARGDEQYF. The chain employs TRBV3-1 (or the pseudogene TRBV3-2) and TRBJ2-7; tentatively, D is TRBD1 (5 bases). Germline V gene sequence: CDR1 LGHDT, CDR2 YNNKEL (reference sequence). The V gene lost 1 base and the J gene lost 5 bases, with 15 bases spanning the gap. The length of the CDR3 is 15 residues.

The V gene is TRBV28, the J gene TRBJ1-4; 9 bases are a match to TRBD1. V dropped 8 bases and J dropped 8; count of bases not matched to a gene: 12. Germline CDR1 is MDHEN and CDR2 is SYDVKM. The CDR3 consists of 15 residues. CDR3 in DNA: TGTGCCAGCCTGACCACGGTGACAGGGGGGGAAAAACTGTTTTTT. Residues: CASLTTVTGGEKLFF.

The chain uses TRBV27 and TRBJ2-3; 7 nucleotides match TRBD2. The V gene's germline CDR1 is MNHEY and CDR2 SMNVEV (reference sequence). The CDR3 consists of 15 residues. The junction had 1 base not matched to a gene; V was cut back by 1 base and J by 0 bases. The CDR3: CASSLFGGSTDTQYF. In nucleotides, the CDR3 is TGTGCCAGCAGTTTATTCGGGGGGAGCACAGATACGCAGTATTTT.

V usage is TRBV28 and J usage is TRBJ2-7, with 8 bases matching TRBD1. The CDR3 length is 15 residues. V was clipped by 5 bases and J by 1 base; unmatched bases: 7. Looked up from germline, CDR1 is MDHEN and CDR2 is SYDVKM. The CDR3 protein is CASSSWTGLSYEQYF. DNA for the CDR3: TGTGCCAGCAGTAGCTGGACAGGGTTATCCTACGAGCAGTACTTC.

V is TRBV7-2 and J is TRBJ2-3; 14 bases are shared with TRBD2. Germline values: CDR1 SGHTA, CDR2 FQGNSA. V was clipped by 5 bases and J by 11 bases; unmatched bases: 9. CDR3 length: 15 residues. CDR3 sequence (DNA): TGTGCCAGCAGCCCACGACTAGCGGGAGGGCCGAGGCAGTATTTT. Protein sequence: CASSPRLAGGPRQYF.

This clone was counted once. The chain links TRBV3-1 (or the pseudogene TRBV3-2) to TRBJ1-2; the D is unclear. V lost 5 bases and J lost 4, with 17 bases in between. The length of the CDR3 is 15 residues. Germline V gives CDR1 LGHDT, CDR2 YNNKEL (reference sequence). The CDR3 nucleotides are TGTGCCAGCAGCTCCTCCCTCAGGAACCTCTATGGCTACACCTTC. The encoded protein is CASSSSLRNLYGYTF.

The chain has TRBV5-1 and TRBJ1-1, with D maybe TRBD1 (5 bases). Between the trimmed V and J ends, which lost 4 bases and 5 bases, there was a span of 9 bases. CDR1 and CDR2 (germline): SGHRS, YFSETQ. CDR3 size: 12 residues. The CDR3 is CASSGGETEAFF. The CDR3 DNA reads as TGCGCCAGCAGCGGGGGGGAAACTGAAGCTTTCTTT.

The V call is TRBV12-5, the J call TRBJ1-1; no clear D gene. The CDR3 runs 12 residues. Germline CDR1 is LGHNT and CDR2 is FRNRAP. V lost 0 bases to trimming and J lost 6 bases, with 5 bases between them. CDR3 sequence: CASGLVGAEAFF. The CDR3 bases are TGTGCTAGTGGTTTGGTGGGCGCTGAAGCTTTCTTT. The entire variable domain, with the rest obtained from reference TRBV12-5 and TRBJ1-1, is as follows: DARVTQTPRHKVTEMGQEVTMRCQPILGHNTVFWYRQTMMQGLELLAYFRNRAPLDDSGMPKDRFSAEMPDATLATLKIQPSEPRDSAVYFCASGLVGAEAFFGQGTRLTVV.

This sequence joins TRBV7-9 and TRBJ1-2; weak D call: TRBD1 (5 bases). Germline V gene lookup returns CDR1 SEHNR and CDR2 FQNEAQ (reference sequence). The CDR3 spans 12 residues. The ends were cut back, 3 bases at V and 13 bases at J, with 15 bases in the middle. This chain's CDR3 is CASSFQGLRGTF. CDR3 sequence (DNA): TGTGCCAGCAGCTTCCAGGGACTCCGAGGCACCTTC.

The chain recombines TRBV6-5 with TRBJ1-1; 7 bases line up with TRBD1. J lost 0 bases, V lost 6 bases, and 7 bases had no gene match. This CDR3 has 15 residues. The V gene's germline CDR1 is MNHEY and CDR2 SVGAGI. This chain's CDR3 is CASSHRQGLNTEAFF. The DNA of the CDR3 is TGTGCCAGCAGCCACAGACAGGGCTTGAACACTGAAGCTTTCTTT.

The chain couples TRBV2 to TRBJ2-7, with D possibly being TRBD2 (6 bases). This CDR3 is built from 13 residues. From germline, CDR1 is SNHLY and CDR2 FYNNEI. Between the trimmed V and J ends, which lost 5 bases and 3 bases, there was a span of 11 bases. Here the CDR3 DNA reads TGTGCCAGCAGTCCCGGGAGTGACTACGAGCAGTACTTC. Residues: CASSPGSDYEQYF.

CDR3 residues: CAWSGGSEQPQHF. The CDR3 DNA follows: TGTGCCTGGAGTGGGGGTAGCGAGCAGCCCCAGCATTTT. The rearrangement uses TRBV30 and TRBJ1-5; D unresolved. The germline V gene encodes CDR1 GTSNPN and CDR2 SVGIG (reference sequence). CDR3 size: 13 residues. The V gene lost 1 base and the J gene lost 7 bases, with 11 bases spanning the gap.

The rearrangement links TRBV2 to TRBJ1-2; no clear D gene. Deletions cut 4 bases from V and 8 bases from J, with 14 bases between. The germline V gene encodes CDR1 SNHLY and CDR2 FYNNEI. CDR3 length: 13 amino acids. The CDR3 is CASSGNTIGGYTF. CDR3 in DNA: TGTGCCAGCAGTGGAAATACTATCGGCGGCTACACCTTC.

The table lists this clone with a count of one. The chain carries TRBV7-3 and TRBJ1-1; D remains ambiguous. Germline assignment: CDR1 SGHTA and CDR2 FQGTGA. The length of the CDR3 is 14 residues. V shed 2 bases and J shed 2 bases, with 9 bases lying between them. The CDR3 loop is CASSLGPSNTEAFF. In DNA, the CDR3 is TGTGCCAGCAGCTTAGGGCCCAGTAACACTGAAGCTTTCTTT.

The chain joins TRBV5-1 to TRBJ1-2; D is possibly TRBD1 (6 bases). Germline assignment: CDR1 SGHRS and CDR2 YFSETQ. V shed 7 bases and J shed 0 bases, with 10 bases lying between them. This CDR3 is 13 amino acids long. The CDR3 region is CASARDTNYGYTF. Here the CDR3 DNA reads TGCGCCAGCGCCCGGGACACTAACTATGGCTACACCTTC.